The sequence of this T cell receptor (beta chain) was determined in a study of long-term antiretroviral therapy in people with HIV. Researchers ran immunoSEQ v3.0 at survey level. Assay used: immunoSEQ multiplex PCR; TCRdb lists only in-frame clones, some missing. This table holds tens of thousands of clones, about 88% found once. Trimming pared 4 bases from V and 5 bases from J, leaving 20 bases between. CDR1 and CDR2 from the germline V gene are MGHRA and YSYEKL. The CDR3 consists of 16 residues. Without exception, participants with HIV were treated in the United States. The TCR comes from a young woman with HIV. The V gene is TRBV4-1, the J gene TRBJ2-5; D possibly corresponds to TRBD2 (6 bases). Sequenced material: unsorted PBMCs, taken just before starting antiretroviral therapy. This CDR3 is CASSPLPGAGGETQYF. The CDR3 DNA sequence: TGCGCCAGCAGCCCTCTCCCCGGGGCCGGAGGGGAGACCCAGTACTTC.